Each of the 23 T cell receptor beta chains below was sequenced from the same sample in a study of control samples from healthy donors and cancer patients. Sequenced by immunoSEQ multiplex PCR; TCRdb stores in-frame clones only, minus some. The sample shows about 180,000 clones, around nine tenths of them seen only once. The sample consisted of blood. Source of these receptors: a man younger than 45 in good health.

In DNA form, the CDR3 reads TGTGCCAGCAGTGACATAATAGCGGGGGGGCTTACAGATACGCAGTATTTT. Protein: CASSDIIAGGLTDTQYF. The J gene is TRBJ2-3, the V gene TRBV6-1; 11 positions match TRBD2. There are 17 residues in the CDR3. Germline V lookup: CDR1 MNHNS, CDR2 SASEGT. V was pared by 3 bases and J by 3 bases, with 8 bases of the junction left unmatched.

This chain uses TRBV7-8 with TRBJ1-1; TRBD1 might be the D (6 bases). The CDR3 consists of 19 residues. The V gene's germline CDR1 is SGHVS and CDR2 FQNEAQ. V was pared by 5 bases and J by 1 base, with 26 bases between. The CDR3 DNA is TGTGCCAGCAGCCAGAGGAGGGGGTCCCCACGACGTAGGAACACTGAAGCTTTCTTT. This encodes CASSQRRGSPRRRNTEAFF.

V and J are TRBV27 and TRBJ2-2; D is possibly TRBD1 or TRBD2 (5 bases each). Trimming left V 0 bases short and J 7 bases short, with 15 bases between. CDR1 and CDR2 (germline): MNHEY, SMNVEV (reference sequence). The CDR3 extends over 16 amino acids. As DNA, the CDR3 is TGTGCCAGCAGTTTATCGAGGTGGGGGAGTAACGGGGAGCTGTTTTTT. Amino acid sequence: CASSLSRWGSNGELFF.

CDR3 amino acids: CASIKGAGGPETQYF. CDR3 in DNA: TGTGCCAGCATTAAGGGGGCAGGGGGGCCGGAGACCCAGTACTTC. The V and J genes are TRBV28 and TRBJ2-5; a possible D gene is TRBD1 (7 bases). Deletions cut 7 bases from V and 5 bases from J, with 20 bases between. This CDR3 contains 15 residues. The germline V gene encodes CDR1 MDHEN and CDR2 SYDVKM. Full variable domain (outside the CDR3, taken from reference TRBV28 and TRBJ2-5): DVKVTQSSRYLVKRTGEKVFLECVQDMDHENMFWYRQDPGLGLRLIYFSYDVKMKEKGDIPEGYSVSREKKERFSLILESASTNQTSMYLCASIKGAGGPETQYFGPGTRLLVL.

As to this clone: Germline and junction disagree at one end, which may indicate a read error. This chain uses TRBV7-2 with TRBJ2-3, with 10 bases identical to TRBD2. Germline V gene data show CDR1 as SGHTA and CDR2 as FQGNSA. The CDR3 extends over 15 amino acids. CDR3 protein: CASSLAGAMADTQYF. The DNA of the CDR3 is TGTGCCAGCAGCCTAGCGGGAGCGATGGCAGATACGCAGTATTTT.

This clone was seen only once. The V gene is TRBV21-1, the J gene TRBJ1-6. TRBV21-1 is shown as a pseudogene. CDR3 length: 12 residues. The CDR3: CASSNAYSPLHF. The DNA for the CDR3 is TGTGCCAGCAGCAATGCCTATTCACCCCTCCACTTT.

A word on this clone: Other DNA sequences within the sample encode an identical CDR3. The rearrangement joins TRBV7-2 to TRBJ1-2, with D possibly TRBD1 on 6 matching bases. V was cut by 3 bases and J by 7 bases, with 12 bases left in between. CDR3 length: 13 amino acids. Looked up from germline, CDR1 is SGHTA and CDR2 is FQGNSA. This CDR3 is CASSLGGQGGYTF. The CDR3 DNA sequence: TGTGCCAGCAGCTTGGGGGGGCAGGGTGGCTACACCTTC.

The chain carries TRBV2 and TRBJ2-1, with D maybe TRBD2 (6 bases). V shed 6 bases and J shed 8 bases, with 20 bases lying between them. The V gene's germline CDR1 is SNHLY and CDR2 FYNNEI. The CDR3 runs 15 residues. CDR3 in DNA: TGTGCCAGCAGAAGGACTCCATCGGGAGCCGATGAGCAGTTCTTC. Amino acids: CASRRTPSGADEQFF. Full variable domain (rest looked up from reference TRBV2 and TRBJ2-1): EPEVTQTPSHQVTQMGQEVILRCVPISNHLYFYWYRQILGQKVEFLVSFYNNEISEKSEIFDDQFSVERPDGSNFTLKIRSTKLEDSAMYFCASRRTPSGADEQFFGPGTRLTVL.

The chain is built from TRBV23-1 and TRBJ1-2; D not resolved. TRBV23-1 is sorted into the ORF group, with uncertain function. CDR3 length: 14 amino acids. Trimming removed 6 bases at V and 4 bases at J, with 15 bases between. The CDR3 nucleotides read TGCGCCAGCAGCCCTAGGCCGGGTTCCTATGGCTACACCTTC. Its translation: CASSPRPGSYGYTF.

This sequence joins TRBV6-1 and TRBJ2-1; D uncertain. Germline V gives CDR1 MNHNS, CDR2 SASEGT. V lost 3 bases and J lost 0, with 9 bases in between. The CDR3 contains 15 residues. In DNA, the CDR3 is TGTGCCAGCAGTGATTACATTGTCTCCTACAATGAGCAGTTCTTC. This sequence encodes CASSDYIVSYNEQFF.

The V gene is TRBV19, the J gene TRBJ1-3, with D unresolved. CDR1 and CDR2 (germline): LNHDA, SQIVND (reference sequence). CDR3 length equals 18 residues. V was trimmed by 6 bases and J by 2 bases, leaving 23 bases between them. In nucleotides, the CDR3 is TGTGCCAGTAGCAGTCAACGGTCCGGCAGAAAGGCTGGAAACACCATATATTTT. As protein: CASSSQRSGRKAGNTIYF.

The chain links TRBV6-6 to TRBJ1-2; D is possibly TRBD1 (6 bases). Trimming shortened V by 5 bases and J by 8 bases, and 12 bases separated the two germline ends. The CDR3 is made up of 12 amino acids. Germline-derived CDR1 and CDR2 are MNHNY and SVGAGI (reference sequence). The CDR3 DNA is TGTGCCAGCAGTGACACAGGGCGGGGCTACACCTTC. Its translation is CASSDTGRGYTF.

V is TRBV6-5 and J is TRBJ1-6; no reliable D call. The germline V gene encodes CDR1 MNHEY and CDR2 SVGAGI. Trimming stripped 8 bases from V and 7 bases from J, with 12 bases between. The CDR3 extends over 13 amino acids. This CDR3 reads CASRDTGNSPLHF. CDR3 DNA sequence: TGTGCCAGCCGCGATACGGGGAATTCACCCCTCCACTTT.

The genes are TRBV5-5 and TRBJ1-5; the D gene is possibly TRBD1 (6 bases). V was clipped by 4 bases and J by 0 bases, with 23 bases between them. Per germline, CDR1 SGHKS and CDR2 YYEKEE (reference sequence). The CDR3 runs to 19 residues. The CDR3 DNA sequence: TGTGCCAGCAGCCCCTATCAACAGGGCGATAGATATAGCAATCAGCCCCAGCATTTT. Translation gives CASSPYQQGDRYSNQPQHF.

The chain has TRBV6-1 and TRBJ2-3; D call uncertain. V gave up 3 bases and J gave up 9 bases, with 7 bases separating them. CDR1 and CDR2 from the germline V gene are MNHNS and SASEGT. The CDR3 sequence is 11 residues long. CDR3 protein: CASSEGITQYF. The CDR3 coding sequence is TGTGCCAGCAGTGAGGGAATCACGCAGTATTTT.

This sequence joins TRBV20-1 and TRBJ1-1; the D is unclear. Germline V CDR1 and CDR2: DFQATT, SNEGSKA (reference sequence). This CDR3 has 11 amino acids. Trimming cost V 3 bases and J 4 bases, with 6 bases left between them. CDR3 nucleotide sequence: TGCAGTGCTAGCAGTTTCACTGAAGCTTTCTTT. Encoded protein: CSASSFTEAFF.

This sequence joins TRBV2 and TRBJ1-4; D is undetermined. The CDR3 is made up of 16 amino acids. V was clipped by 0 bases and J by 2 bases, with 10 bases between them. CDR1 and CDR2 (germline): SNHLY, FYNNEI. The CDR3 DNA reads as TGTGCCAGCAGTGAAGCGCGGGTTGCGACTAATGAAAAACTGTTTTTT. This codes for CASSEARVATNEKLFF.

The J gene is TRBJ2-5, the V gene TRBV6-5; 9 bases are shared with TRBD1. V shed 6 bases and J 5 bases; nucleotides not matched to a gene: 4. In germline, CDR1 is MNHEY, CDR2 SVGAGI. This CDR3 has 13 residues. The CDR3 DNA follows: TGTGCCAGCAGCCGAGGGACAGGGGAGACCCAGTACTTC. The encoded protein is CASSRGTGETQYF.

The chain uses TRBV19 and TRBJ2-7; tentatively, D is TRBD1 or TRBD2 (6 bases each). The V and J ends lost 4 bases and 6 bases respectively, with 16 bases between them. The V gene's germline CDR1 is LNHDA and CDR2 SQIVND (reference sequence). This CDR3 is built from 14 residues. Here the CDR3 reads CASSSLWGAREQYF. The CDR3 DNA follows: TGTGCCAGTAGTAGTCTCTGGGGGGCGCGCGAGCAGTACTTC.

The chain employs TRBV29-1 and TRBJ2-7; 14 nucleotides line up with TRBD2. This CDR3 has 12 amino acids. Germline values: CDR1 SQVTM, CDR2 ANQGSEA. V gave up 7 bases and J gave up 12 bases; unmatched junction bases: 8. CDR3 region: CSGVGTSGGLYF. The CDR3 DNA reads TGCAGCGGGGTTGGGACTAGCGGGGGCCTGTACTTC.

The chain carries TRBV6-4 and TRBJ2-1, with a possible D match to TRBD1 (6 bases). The ends were cut back, 2 bases at V and 15 bases at J, with 14 bases in the middle. The CDR3 has 12 amino acids. Per germline, CDR1 MRHNA and CDR2 SNTAGT. The CDR3: CASSDQGLDRFF. The CDR3 bases are TGTGCCAGCAGTGACCAGGGGTTGGATCGGTTCTTC.

The chain uses TRBV4-1 and TRBJ2-3; D may be TRBD2 (7 bases). Trimming shortened V by 0 bases and J by 4 bases, and 17 bases separated the two germline ends. CDR1 and CDR2 from the germline V gene are MGHRA and YSYEKL. The CDR3 runs 17 residues. The DNA of the CDR3 is TGCGCCAGCAGCCAAGATGCTATGTCGCGGGGGCCAGATACGCAGTATTTT. Encoded protein: CASSQDAMSRGPDTQYF.

V is TRBV27 and J is TRBJ1-5; 8 positions match TRBD1. With 6 bases clipped from V and 5 bases from J, the junction kept 6 bases outside the gene matches. Germline CDR1 and CDR2: MNHEY and SMNVEV (reference sequence). The CDR3 spans 14 residues. CDR3 amino acids: CASSDRGADQPQHF. The CDR3 region has the DNA TGTGCCAGCAGCGACAGGGGCGCGGATCAGCCCCAGCATTTT.